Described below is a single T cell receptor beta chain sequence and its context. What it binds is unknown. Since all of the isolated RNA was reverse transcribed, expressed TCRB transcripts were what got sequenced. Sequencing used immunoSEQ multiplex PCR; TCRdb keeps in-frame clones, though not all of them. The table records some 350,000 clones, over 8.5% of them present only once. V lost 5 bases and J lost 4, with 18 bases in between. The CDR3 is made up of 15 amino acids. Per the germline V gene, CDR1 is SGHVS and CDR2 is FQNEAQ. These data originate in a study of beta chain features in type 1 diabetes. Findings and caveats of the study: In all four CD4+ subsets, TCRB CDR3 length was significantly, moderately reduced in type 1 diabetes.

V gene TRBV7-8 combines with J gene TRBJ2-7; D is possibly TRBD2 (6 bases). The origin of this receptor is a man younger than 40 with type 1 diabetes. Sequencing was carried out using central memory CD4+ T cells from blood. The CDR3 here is CASSGVVSGGYEQYF. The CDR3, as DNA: TGTGCCAGCAGCGGCGTAGTCTCCGGAGGGTACGAGCAGTACTTC.